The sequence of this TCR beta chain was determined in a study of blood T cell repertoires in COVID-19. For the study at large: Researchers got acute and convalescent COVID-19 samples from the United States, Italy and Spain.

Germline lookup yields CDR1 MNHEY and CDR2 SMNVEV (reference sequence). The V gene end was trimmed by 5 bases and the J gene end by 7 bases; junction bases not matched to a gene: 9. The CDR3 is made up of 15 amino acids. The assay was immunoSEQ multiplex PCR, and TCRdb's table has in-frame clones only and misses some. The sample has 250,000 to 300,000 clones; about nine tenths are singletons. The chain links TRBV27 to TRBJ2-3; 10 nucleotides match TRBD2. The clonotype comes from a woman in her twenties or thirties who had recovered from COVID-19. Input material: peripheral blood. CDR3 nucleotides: TGTGCCAGCAGTCACCGGACTAGCGGACTGAATACGCAGTATTTT. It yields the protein CASSHRTSGLNTQYF.